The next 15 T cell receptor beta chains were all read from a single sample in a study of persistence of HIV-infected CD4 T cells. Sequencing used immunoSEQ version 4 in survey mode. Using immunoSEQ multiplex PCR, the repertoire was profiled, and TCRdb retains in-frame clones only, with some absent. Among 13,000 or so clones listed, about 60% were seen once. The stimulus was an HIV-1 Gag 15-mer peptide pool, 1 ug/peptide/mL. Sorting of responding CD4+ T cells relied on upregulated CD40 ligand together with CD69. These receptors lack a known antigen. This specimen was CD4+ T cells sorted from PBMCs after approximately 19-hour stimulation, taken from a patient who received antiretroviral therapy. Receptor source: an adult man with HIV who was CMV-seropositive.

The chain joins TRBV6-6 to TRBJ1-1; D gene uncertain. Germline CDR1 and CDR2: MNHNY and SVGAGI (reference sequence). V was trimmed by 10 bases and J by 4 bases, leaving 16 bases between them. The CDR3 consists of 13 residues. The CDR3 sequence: CATSVTRSTEAFF. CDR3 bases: TGTGCCACCTCCGTCACGAGGAGCACTGAAGCTTTCTTT.

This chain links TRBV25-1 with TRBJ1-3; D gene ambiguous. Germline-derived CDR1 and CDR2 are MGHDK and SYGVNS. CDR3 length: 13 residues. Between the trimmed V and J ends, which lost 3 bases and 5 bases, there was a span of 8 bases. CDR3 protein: CASSDPGRNTIYF. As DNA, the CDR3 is TGTGCCAGCAGTGACCCAGGACGAAACACCATATATTTT.

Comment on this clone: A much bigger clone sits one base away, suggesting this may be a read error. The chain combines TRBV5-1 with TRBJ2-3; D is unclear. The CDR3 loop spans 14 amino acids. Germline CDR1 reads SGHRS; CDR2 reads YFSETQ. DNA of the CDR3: TGCGCCAACAGCTTGTCGTGGGGATACGATACGCAGTATTTT. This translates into CANSLSWGYDTQYF.

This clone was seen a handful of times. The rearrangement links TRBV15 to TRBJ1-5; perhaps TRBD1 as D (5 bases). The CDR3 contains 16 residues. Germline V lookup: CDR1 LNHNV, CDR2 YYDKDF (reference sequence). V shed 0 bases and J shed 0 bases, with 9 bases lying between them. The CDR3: CATSRDTGYSNQPQHF. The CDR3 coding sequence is TGTGCCACCAGCAGAGATACAGGTTATAGCAATCAGCCCCAGCATTTT.

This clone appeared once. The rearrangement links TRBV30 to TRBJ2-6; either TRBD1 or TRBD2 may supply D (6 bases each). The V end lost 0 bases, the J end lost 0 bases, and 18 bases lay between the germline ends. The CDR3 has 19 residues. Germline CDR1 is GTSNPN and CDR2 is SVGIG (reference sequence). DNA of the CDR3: TGTGCCTGGAGTGTACGAGGGGGGACCTCCTTCTCTGGGGCCAACGTCCTGACTTTC. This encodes CAWSVRGGTSFSGANVLTF.

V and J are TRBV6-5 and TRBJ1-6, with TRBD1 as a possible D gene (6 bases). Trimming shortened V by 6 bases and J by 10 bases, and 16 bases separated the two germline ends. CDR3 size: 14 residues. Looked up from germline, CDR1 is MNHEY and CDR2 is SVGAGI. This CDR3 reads CASRATGRRSPLHF. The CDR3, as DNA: TGTGCCAGCAGGGCTACAGGGAGGCGGTCACCCCTCCACTTT.

The CDR3 sequence: CASSLAWGDLYEQYF. DNA for the CDR3: TGTGCCAGCAGCTTAGCGTGGGGAGACCTCTACGAGCAGTACTTC. The rearrangement uses TRBV7-2 and TRBJ2-7; tentative D call: TRBD2 (5 bases). The V gene lost 0 bases and the J gene lost 3 bases, with 12 bases spanning the gap. From germline, CDR1 is SGHTA and CDR2 FQGNSA. This CDR3 is built from 15 residues.

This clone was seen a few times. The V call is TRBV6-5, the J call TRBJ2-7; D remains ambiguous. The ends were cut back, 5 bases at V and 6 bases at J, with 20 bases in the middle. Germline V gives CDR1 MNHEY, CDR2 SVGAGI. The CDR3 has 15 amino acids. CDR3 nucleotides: TGTGCCAGCAGTCCTACCGGGCCCATCTTGGGCGAGCAGTACTTC. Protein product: CASSPTGPILGEQYF.

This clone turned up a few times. Here the CDR3 reads CASSPLLTGQEQPQHF. The DNA of the CDR3 is TGTGCCAGCAGCCCGTTACTTACAGGGCAAGAACAGCCCCAGCATTTT. This chain joins TRBV4-2 and TRBJ1-5; a weak D match, TRBD1 (6 bases). Deletions cut 4 bases from V and 7 bases from J, with 20 bases between. From germline, CDR1 is LGHNA and CDR2 YNFKEQ. The CDR3 has 16 residues.

The CDR3 loop is CASSFEGSTEAFF. DNA for the CDR3: TGTGCCAGCAGCTTTGAGGGGTCAACTGAAGCTTTCTTT. V usage is TRBV7-2 and J usage is TRBJ1-1, with D possibly being TRBD1 (5 bases). CDR1 is SGHTA and CDR2 is FQGNSA in the germline V gene. Trimming cost V 3 bases and J 5 bases, with 10 bases left between them. The CDR3 has 13 residues.

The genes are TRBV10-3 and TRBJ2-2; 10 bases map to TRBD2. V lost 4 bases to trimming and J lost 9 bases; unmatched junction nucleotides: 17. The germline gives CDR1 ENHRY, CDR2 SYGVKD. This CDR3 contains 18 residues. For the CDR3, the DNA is TGTGCCATCAGTGGGAATCCGACGCCGCTAGCGGGGGCCCGGGAGCTGTTTTTT. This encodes CAISGNPTPLAGARELFF.

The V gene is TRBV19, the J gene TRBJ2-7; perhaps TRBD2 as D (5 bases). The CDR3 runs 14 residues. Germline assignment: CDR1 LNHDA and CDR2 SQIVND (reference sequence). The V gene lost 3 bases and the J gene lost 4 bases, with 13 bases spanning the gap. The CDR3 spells CASSILLRGYEQYF. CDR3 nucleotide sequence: TGTGCCAGTAGTATTCTCCTGCGCGGGTACGAGCAGTACTTC.

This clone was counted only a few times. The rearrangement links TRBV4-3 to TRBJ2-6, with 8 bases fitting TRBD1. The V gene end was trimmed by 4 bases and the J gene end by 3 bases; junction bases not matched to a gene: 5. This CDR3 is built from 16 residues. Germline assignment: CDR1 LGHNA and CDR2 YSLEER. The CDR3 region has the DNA TGCGCCAGCAGCCGTAAGACAGGGGTTGGGGCCAACGTCCTGACTTTC. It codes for CASSRKTGVGANVLTF.

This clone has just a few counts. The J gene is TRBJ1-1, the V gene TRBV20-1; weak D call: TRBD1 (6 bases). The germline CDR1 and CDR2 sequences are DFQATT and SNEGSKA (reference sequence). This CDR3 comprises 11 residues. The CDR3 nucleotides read TGCAGGGGGGCAGGCGGGACTGAAGCTTTCTTT. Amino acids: CRGAGGTEAFF.

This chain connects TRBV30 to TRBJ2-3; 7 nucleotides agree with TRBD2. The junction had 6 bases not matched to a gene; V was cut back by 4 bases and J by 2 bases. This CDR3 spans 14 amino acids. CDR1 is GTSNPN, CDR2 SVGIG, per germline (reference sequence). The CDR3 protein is CAWNPGLLTDTQYF. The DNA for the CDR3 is TGTGCCTGGAACCCGGGACTACTCACAGATACGCAGTATTTT.